This is a list of T cell receptor beta chains from one sample in a study of T-cell memory formation after mild COVID-19. TCRdb fed the 5' RACE reads into MiXCR, producing one record per CDR3 protein. The sample has roughly 350,000 distinct CDR3 sequences, around 21% seen once. Sequenced: PBMCs or a T cell subset sorted from them (not recorded which). The origin of the receptors is an adult woman who had mild COVID-19 (a few samples of this study predate the infection). Cell type and time point are not known. CDR3s include the opening cysteine and the closing phenylalanine or tryptophan. A D gene is named only where the DNA matches it firmly. Clone size is not always given. Where it is, it says once, few, many or a class for expanded clones.

>TRBJ2-1|many|TRBV24-1|-
CATSRGGLAPYNEQFF
TGTGCCACCAGCAGAGGTGGCCTAGCCCCATACAATGAGCAGTTCTTC
>TRBJ2-6|few|TRBV7-9|-
CASSSRGLTFSGANVLTF
TGTGCCAGCAGCTCAAGGGGTCTAACGTTCTCTGGGGCCAACGTCCTGACTTTC
>TRBJ2-2|few|TRBV4-3|TRBD2
CASSQDLGLAGAGELFF
TGCGCCAGCAGCCAAGATCTGGGACTAGCGGGAGCCGGGGAGCTGTTTTTT
>TRBJ2-7|-|TRBV11-1|-
CASSLRATEQYF
TGTGCCAGCAGCTTACGAGCGACCGAGCAGTACTTC
>TRBJ2-2|-|TRBV12-3/TRBV12-4|TRBD2
CASRPGLATGELFF
TGTGCCAGCAGACCGGGACTAGCGACCGGGGAGCTGTTTTTT
>TRBJ2-3|-|TRBV3-1|TRBD2
CASSHFGGSVDTQYF
TGTGCCAGCAGCCATTTCGGCGGGAGCGTGGATACGCAGTATTTT
>TRBJ2-5|few|TRBV12-3/TRBV12-4|-
CASSWTVKGETQYF
TGTGCCAGCAGTTGGACAGTAAAAGGAGAGACCCAGTACTTC
>TRBJ1-2|many|TRBV5-1|-
CASSLDSLDGYTF
TGCGCCAGCAGCTTGGACAGCCTCGATGGCTACACCTTC
>TRBJ1-1|few|TRBV4-1|-
CASSQVGRTPEAFF
TGCGCCAGCAGCCAAGTTGGGAGAACTCCTGAAGCTTTCTTT
>TRBJ2-3|few|TRBV24-1|TRBD2
CATSDLVPSGSADTQYF
TGTGCCACCAGTGATTTGGTTCCTAGCGGGAGTGCAGATACGCAGTATTTT
>TRBJ1-1|-|TRBV7-9|TRBD1
CASSPRTGGMNTEAFF
TGTGCCAGCAGCCCCCGGACAGGGGGAATGAACACTGAAGCTTTCTTT
>TRBJ1-1|many|TRBV20-1|TRBD1
CSARPQGSWNTEAFF
TGCAGTGCTAGACCACAGGGGAGTTGGAACACTGAAGCTTTCTTT
>TRBJ1-4|few|TRBV7-2|TRBD1
CASSLRLRTGATNEKLFF
TGTGCCAGCAGCTTACGCCTCCGGACAGGTGCAACTAATGAAAAACTGTTTTTT
>TRBJ2-7|few|TRBV4-1|TRBD1
CASSQGQGRSSYEQYF
TGCGCCAGCAGCCAGGGACAGGGAAGATCCTCCTACGAGCAGTACTTC
>TRBJ2-3|few|TRBV2|TRBD2
CASSDMGLAPDTQYF
TGTGCCAGCAGTGATATGGGACTAGCTCCAGATACGCAGTATTTT
>TRBJ1-2|few|TRBV7-9|-
CASSLTTVYGYTF
TGTGCCAGCAGCTTAACGACAGTCTATGGCTACACCTTC
>TRBJ2-1|few|TRBV5-1|-
CASSLGQGPPYNEQFF
TGCGCCAGCAGCTTGGGGCAGGGACCTCCTTACAATGAGCAGTTCTTC
>TRBJ1-1|many|TRBV9|-
CASSPAPRRTEAFF
TGTGCCAGCAGCCCCGCCCCCCGTAGGACTGAAGCTTTCTTT
>TRBJ2-5|-|TRBV5-1|TRBD1
CARSPDRGGSETQYF
TGCGCCAGAAGCCCGGACAGGGGCGGTTCCGAGACCCAGTACTTC
>TRBJ2-2|few|TRBV24-1|TRBD2
CATSDATSGIAGELFF
TGTGCCACCAGTGATGCGACTAGCGGGATAGCCGGGGAGCTGTTTTTT
>TRBJ2-3|-|TRBV6-5|-
CASSPDWGADTQYF
TGTGCCAGCAGTCCAGACTGGGGCGCGGATACGCAGTATTTT
>TRBJ1-1|few|TRBV18|TRBD1
CASSPKTGQRNTEAFF
TGTGCCAGCTCACCTAAGACAGGGCAAAGGAACACTGAAGCTTTCTTT
>TRBJ1-6|-|TRBV7-2|-
CASSLGPPPLHF
TGTGCCAGCAGCTTAGGACCCCCCCCCCTCCACTTT
>TRBJ1-3|once|TRBV25-1|-
CASSEYGSGNTIYF
TGTGCCAGCAGTGAATACGGCTCTGGAAACACCATATATTTT
>TRBJ1-5|-|TRBV6-1|-
CASSDPRPGNQPQHF
TGTGCCAGCAGTGATCCTAGGCCGGGGAATCAGCCCCAGCATTTT
>TRBJ2-7|few|TRBV6-1|TRBD1
CASTLGQARIVQYF
TGTGCCAGCACCCTGGGACAGGCGCGGATTGTGCAGTACTTC
>TRBJ1-1|few|TRBV11-2|-
CASSSGRGNTEAFF
TGTGCCAGCAGCTCGGGGAGGGGGAACACTGAAGCTTTCTTT
>TRBJ2-1|few|TRBV7-3|TRBD2
CASSLWAGGSYNEQFF
TGTGCCAGCAGCTTATGGGCGGGAGGTTCCTACAATGAGCAGTTCTTC
>TRBJ2-1|-|TRBV6-1|TRBD1
CASNQFGTGAHAEQFF
TGTGCCAGCAATCAATTCGGGACAGGGGCTCATGCTGAGCAGTTCTTC
>TRBJ1-5|-|TRBV12-3/TRBV12-4|-
CASSYQGGNQPQHF
TGTGCCAGCAGTTATCAGGGAGGGAATCAGCCCCAGCATTTT
>TRBJ2-5|-|TRBV2|-
CASRRRTGLQETQYF
TGTGCCAGCAGAAGACGAACAGGGTTACAAGAGACCCAGTACTTC
>TRBJ1-3|few|TRBV7-2|TRBD1
CASSRRTGGSGNTIYF
TGTGCCAGCAGCCGTAGAACAGGGGGCTCTGGAAACACCATATATTTT
>TRBJ2-1|few|TRBV28|TRBD2
CATRTSGSNEQFF
TGTGCCACAAGGACTAGCGGGAGCAATGAGCAGTTCTTC
>TRBJ2-1|-|TRBV21-1|-
CASSTKDRERISYNEQFF
TGTGCCAGCAGCACAAAAGACAGGGAGCGCATCTCCTACAATGAGCAGTTCTTC
>TRBJ2-2|-|TRBV3-1|TRBD1
CASSQRGPGPMLFF
TGTGCCAGCAGCCAGAGGGGGCCCGGGCCCATGCTGTTTTTT
>TRBJ2-3|-|TRBV6-6|-
CASSPGSLSFADTQYF
TGTGCCAGCAGTCCCGGGTCCCTCAGTTTCGCAGATACGCAGTATTTT
>TRBJ2-7|-|TRBV5-6|-
CASSPGHVGEQYF
TGTGCCAGCAGCCCCGGACACGTTGGAGAGCAGTACTTC
>TRBJ1-2|-|TRBV6-6|-
CASSYSLGKYGYTF
TGTGCCAGCAGTTATAGTCTCGGGAAATATGGCTACACCTTC
>TRBJ2-7|-|TRBV24-1|-
CATSDPTDFSYEQYF
TGTGCCACCAGTGACCCGACGGATTTCTCCTACGAGCAGTACTTC
>TRBJ2-3|-|TRBV4-2|TRBD2
CASSQDRLTAGVPDTQYF
TGTGCCAGCAGCCAAGATCGTCTCACAGCGGGAGTTCCAGATACGCAGTATTTT
>TRBJ2-3|-|TRBV6-2/TRBV6-3|TRBD2
CASIKTSGGLHTQYF
TGTGCCAGCATTAAGACTAGCGGGGGCTTGCATACGCAGTATTTT
>TRBJ2-2|-|TRBV18|-
CASSLTSRNTGELFF
TGTGCCAGCTCACTAACTTCCCGGAACACCGGGGAGCTGTTTTTT